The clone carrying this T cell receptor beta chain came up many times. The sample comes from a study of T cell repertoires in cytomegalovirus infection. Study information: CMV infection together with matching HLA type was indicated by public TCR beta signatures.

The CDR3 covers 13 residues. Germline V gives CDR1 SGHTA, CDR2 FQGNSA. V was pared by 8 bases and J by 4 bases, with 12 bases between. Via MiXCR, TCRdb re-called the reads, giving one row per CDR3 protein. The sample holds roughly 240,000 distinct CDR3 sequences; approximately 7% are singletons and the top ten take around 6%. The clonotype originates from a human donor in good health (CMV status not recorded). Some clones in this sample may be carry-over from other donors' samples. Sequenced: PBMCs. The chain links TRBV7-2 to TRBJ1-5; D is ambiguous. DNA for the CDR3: TGTGCCAGCTCCACCGGGGTAAATCAGCCCCAGCATTTT. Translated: CASSTGVNQPQHF.